This is a list of T cell receptor beta chains from one sample in a study of human CD8 memory T cell subsets. Reanalyzing the 5' RACE reads, TCRdb keeps one entry per CDR3 protein, without DNA. The table lists fewer than 6,500 distinct CDR3 sequences. What was sequenced was CD8+ effector memory T cells (TEM) sorted from PBMCs. The source of these receptors is a human donor in good health. Each CDR3 is given with its conserved first and last residue. Where a row states a size, it is once, few, many or the class of an expanded clone; other rows omit it.

TRBJ1-2 15 TRBV29-1 . CSVEAGDSPNYGYTF
TRBJ2-2 16 TRBV4-1 . CASSQDRGLDTGELFF
TRBJ2-3 14 TRBV7-2 . CASTSGAFTDTQYF
TRBJ2-1 14 TRBV25-1 . CASSAGQAYNEQFF
TRBJ2-7 14 TRBV18 . CASSPEAASYEQYF
TRBJ2-7 17 TRBV5-1 . CASSLAYSPGIPYEQYF
TRBJ1-2 14 TRBV14 . CASSQRDRHYGYTF
TRBJ2-5 15 TRBV7-2 medium-sized CASSSPEQARETQYF
TRBJ2-1 17 TRBV7-8 . CASSLAGGRARDNEQFF
TRBJ2-1 12 TRBV6-2/TRBV6-3 . CASSISGGEQFF
TRBJ1-6 15 TRBV5-4 . CASSLNRGIDSPLHF
TRBJ2-7 15 TRBV23-1 . CANSLSDPTAYEQYF
TRBJ2-1 15 TRBV18 . CASSPPRGPYNEQFF
TRBJ2-3 15 TRBV28 . CASSSGSGATDTQYF
TRBJ1-1 15 TRBV5-1 . CASSLGFGMNTEAFF
TRBJ2-7 14 TRBV28 . CASSWDDGSYEQYF
TRBJ1-2 15 TRBV7-9 . CASSSRTGGFHGYTF
TRBJ2-7 13 TRBV30 . CAWSVSHNYEQYF
TRBJ2-1 14 TRBV5-1 . CASSLNAGAREQFF
TRBJ1-1 12 TRBV10-3 . CAIRDLNTEAFF
TRBJ2-3 17 TRBV4-1 . CASSQDWVTGTTDTQYF
TRBJ2-3 15 TRBV27 . CASSLSSGRTDTQYF
TRBJ2-1 15 TRBV20-1 . CSARGWGHSYNEQFF
TRBJ2-7 14 TRBV27 . CASSLSDRGEEQYF
TRBJ2-1 12 TRBV15 . CATSTGGDEQFF
TRBJ1-4 16 TRBV24-1 . CATSDPRTPGGEKLFF
TRBJ2-3 17 TRBV14 . CASSQHLLSVVKDTQYF
TRBJ2-2 18 TRBV2 . CASSEAQRGGRGTGELFF
TRBJ1-5 13 TRBV12-3/TRBV12-4 . CASSLGGHQPQHF
TRBJ2-7 14 TRBV29-1 large CSVEDLGGQNEQYF
TRBJ1-6 13 TRBV6-6 . CASSLQGGSPLHF
TRBJ2-3 15 TRBV28 . CASSFSRGTTDTQYF
TRBJ1-1 15 TRBV7-9 . CASKFSGTAITEAFF
TRBJ2-1 15 TRBV6-2/TRBV6-3 . CASSYREGAYNEQFF
TRBJ2-7 16 TRBV28 . CASSLPRTELSYEQYF
TRBJ2-5 14 TRBV7-9 medium-sized CASSLAQGQETQYF
TRBJ1-2 14 TRBV4-1 medium-sized CASSSIRGNYGYTF
TRBJ2-1 14 TRBV6-5 . CASSYGTPNNEQFF
TRBJ2-3 15 TRBV10-2 . CASTGLYDLIDTQYF
TRBJ2-3 15 TRBV27 . CASSFFAGVSDTQYF
TRBJ2-1 12 TRBV12-3/TRBV12-4 . CASYNPGNEQFF
TRBJ2-5 16 TRBV9 . CASSVDGTGVGETQYF
TRBJ2-7 15 TRBV27 . CASSLTGVIGYEQYF
TRBJ2-2 17 TRBV12-3/TRBV12-4 medium-sized CASNLGVSGRNTGELFF
TRBJ2-7 16 TRBV12-3/TRBV12-4 . CASSLGSAVSANEQYF
TRBJ2-3 16 TRBV6-1 . CASSVTSGELTDTQYF
TRBJ1-3 14 TRBV7-6 . CASSPGSSGNTIYF
TRBJ2-7 16 TRBV4-2 . CASSQDGLAGGGEQYF
TRBJ1-2 13 TRBV20-1 . CSARSRGGRGYTF
TRBJ1-2 13 TRBV12-3/TRBV12-4 . CASSFDLNYGYTF
TRBJ1-5 16 TRBV6-1 . CASSVSVDNFNQPQHF
TRBJ2-1 16 TRBV28 . CASSLPTGGAYNEQFF
TRBJ1-1 16 TRBV10-3 . CAIRDRVGGMNTEAFF
TRBJ2-1 15 TRBV6-2/TRBV6-3 . CASTSSGLASSEQFF
TRBJ1-5 18 TRBV20-1 . CSARDPGRVLEGNQPQHF